The 27 T cell receptor beta chains listed next were all sequenced from one sample in a study of Tregs in tolerant kidney transplant recipients. The assay was immunoSEQ multiplex PCR, and TCRdb's table has in-frame clones only and misses some. The data show about 240,000 clones, with around 81% seen just once and 0.5% to 0.65% held by the top ten. The sequencing input was CD4+ T cells from blood. Every receptor here comes from a human donor in good health.

V is TRBV5-1 and J is TRBJ1-1, with D perhaps matching TRBD1 (5 bases). The germline gives CDR1 SGHRS, CDR2 YFSETQ. This CDR3 has 13 amino acids. V lost 4 bases and J 3 bases, leaving 10 bases between the germline ends. Here the CDR3 reads CASSPGVHTEAFF. DNA of the CDR3: TGCGCCAGCAGCCCGGGGGTCCACACTGAAGCTTTCTTT.

The rearrangement links TRBV7-8 to TRBJ2-1, with 8 bases aligning to TRBD2. Germline loops: CDR1 SGHVS, CDR2 FQNEAQ. There are 16 residues in the CDR3. With V trimmed by 0 bases and J by 4 bases, 5 bases remained unmatched. The CDR3 protein is CASSLARGGAYNEQFF. The CDR3 nucleotides read TGTGCCAGCAGCTTAGCCCGGGGGGGCGCGTACAATGAGCAGTTCTTC.

This clone was observed a handful of times. This chain uses TRBV6-5 with TRBJ1-2, with D perhaps matching TRBD1 (6 bases). The CDR3 has 14 amino acids. Trimming removed 5 bases from V and 1 base from J, with 11 bases in between. CDR1 is MNHEY and CDR2 is SVGAGI in the germline V gene. The CDR3 DNA is TGTGCCAGCAGTCCACAGGGCGTTAACTATGGCTACACCTTC. This codes for CASSPQGVNYGYTF.

This chain connects TRBV4-1 to TRBJ1-2, with a possible D match to TRBD1 (6 bases). Germline assignment: CDR1 MGHRA and CDR2 YSYEKL. The CDR3 contains 17 residues. The V gene lost 4 bases and the J gene lost 6 bases, with 24 bases spanning the gap. CDR3 DNA: TGCGCCAGCAGCCGGACAGAGGTGGGTAGCACTGGAAATGGCTACACCTTC. Translating it yields CASSRTEVGSTGNGYTF.

V usage is TRBV6-5 and J usage is TRBJ2-1; D is perhaps TRBD2 (6 bases). The V and J ends lost 6 bases and 0 bases respectively, with 12 bases between them. Germline V gene lookup returns CDR1 MNHEY and CDR2 SVGAGI. The length of the CDR3 is 15 residues. Here the CDR3 DNA reads TGTGCCAGCAGGAGGGACTTGAGCTCCTACAATGAGCAGTTCTTC. Translating gives CASRRDLSSYNEQFF.

The chain carries TRBV6-5 and TRBJ1-2, with TRBD1 identical over 7 bases. The J segment lost 5 bases and the V segment lost 7 bases, leaving 7 bases of the junction unmatched. CDR1 MNHEY and CDR2 SVGAGI come from the germline V gene. This CDR3 contains 13 residues. This chain's CDR3 is CASTRDRGYGYTF. For the CDR3, the DNA is TGTGCCAGCACTAGGGACAGAGGATATGGCTACACCTTC.

The chain links TRBV6-6 to TRBJ1-5; 8 bases align to TRBD1. The CDR3 is 13 residues long. Trimming took 6 bases from V and 4 from J; bases not matched to a gene: 2. Germline CDR1 reads MNHNY; CDR2 reads SVGAGI (reference sequence). The CDR3 DNA sequence: TGTGCCAGCAGCTGGGACAGGAATCAGCCCCAGCATTTT. Translating gives CASSWDRNQPQHF.

The chain has TRBV15 and TRBJ2-4, with D perhaps matching TRBD1 (6 bases). Trimming left V 5 bases short and J 0 bases short, with 14 bases between. Germline loops: CDR1 LNHNV, CDR2 YYDKDF (reference sequence). The CDR3 has 16 amino acids. CDR3 protein: CATSLGGNLAKNIQYF. In DNA form, the CDR3 reads TGTGCCACCAGCCTAGGGGGTAACCTAGCCAAAAACATTCAGTACTTC.

CDR3 nucleotide sequence: TGTGCCAGCAGCTTATCTTTCGGAGGATACGAGCAGTACTTC. Its protein is CASSLSFGGYEQYF. The chain links TRBV7-2 to TRBJ2-5; D is perhaps TRBD2 (5 bases). The better agreement between TRBJ2-7 and the DNA end casts doubt on the J call. This CDR3 has 14 residues. From germline, CDR1 is SGHTA and CDR2 FQGNSA.

The CDR3 spells CATPLDWRGYEQYF. The CDR3 DNA sequence: TGCGCCACCCCCCTAGACTGGCGGGGCTACGAGCAGTACTTC. The genes are TRBV4-1 and TRBJ2-7; tentative D call: TRBD2 (6 bases). Germline CDR1 is MGHRA and CDR2 is YSYEKL. The V and J ends lost 10 bases and 3 bases respectively, with 19 bases between them. This CDR3 contains 14 residues.

The chain uses TRBV27 and TRBJ2-1; the match to TRBD2 covers 9 bases. V shed 5 bases, J shed 4 bases, and the junction held 6 bases outside the gene matches. The CDR3 is 15 residues long. Germline CDR1 reads MNHEY; CDR2 reads SMNVEV (reference sequence). CDR3 in amino acids: CASSQERGAYNEQFF. CDR3 DNA sequence: TGTGCCAGCAGTCAAGAGCGGGGGGCATACAATGAGCAGTTCTTC.

This clone came up once. This CDR3 is CAISESGYYNEQFF. CDR3 nucleotides: TGTGCCATCAGTGAGTCGGGGTACTACAATGAGCAGTTCTTC. J is TRBJ2-1 and V is TRBV10-3; D is ambiguous. This CDR3 has 14 residues. CDR1 ENHRY and CDR2 SYGVKD come from the germline V gene. The germline V and J ends were trimmed by 0 bases and 3 bases, with 6 bases remaining between them.

Comment on this clone: Mismatch with germline at one junction end may stem from a read error. Other DNA sequences in the sample encode the same CDR3. This chain joins TRBV7-6 and TRBJ1-5; 9 bases fit TRBD1. The germline gives CDR1 SGHVS, CDR2 FNYEAQ. The length of the CDR3 is 19 residues. The CDR3 loop is CASSLGVGQGMTLNQPQHF. The CDR3 DNA reads TGTGCTAGCAGCTTAGGGGTGGGACAGGGAATGACACTCAATCAGCCCCAGCATTTT.

This chain links TRBV4-2 with TRBJ1-1; 8 bases are shared with TRBD1. J was trimmed by 1 base and V by 0 bases; bases with no gene match: 10. Per germline, CDR1 LGHNA and CDR2 YNFKEQ. CDR3 size: 18 residues. The CDR3 region is CASSQDLAGGFSNTEAFF. Written as DNA, the CDR3 is TGTGCCAGCAGCCAAGATCTCGCAGGGGGCTTCTCGAACACTGAAGCTTTCTTT.

The chain employs TRBV7-8 and TRBJ2-7; D remains unclear. V lost 1 base, J lost 5 bases, and 6 bases lay in between. The germline gives CDR1 SGHVS, CDR2 FQNEAQ. The CDR3 runs to 12 residues. The chain's CDR3 is CASSLGRDEQYF. The CDR3 coding sequence is TGTGCCAGCAGCTTAGGCCGGGACGAGCAGTACTTC.

The V gene is TRBV5-1, the J gene TRBJ2-2; D unresolved. Germline V gives CDR1 SGHRS, CDR2 YFSETQ. Trimming pared 2 bases from V and 2 bases from J, leaving 7 bases between. The CDR3 runs 14 residues. The CDR3 DNA is TGCGCCAGCAGCTTTGAAGTTAACACCGGGGAGCTGTTTTTT. Translated: CASSFEVNTGELFF.

The chain employs TRBV5-1 and TRBJ2-2, with TRBD2 matching 14 bases. CDR3 length equals 17 residues. Losses at the gene ends were 4 bases for V and 3 bases for J; bases not matched to a gene: 5. Per the germline V gene, CDR1 is SGHRS and CDR2 is YFSETQ. The CDR3 sequence: CASSRGTSGRDTGELFF. The CDR3 nucleotides are TGCGCCAGCAGCAGGGGGACTAGCGGGAGAGACACCGGGGAGCTGTTTTTT.

This clone was picked up a small number of times. The CDR3 region has the DNA TGTGCCAGCAGTCGGACTTCTGGCTCCTACAATGAGCAGTTCTTC. Translation gives CASSRTSGSYNEQFF. The chain has TRBV6-5 and TRBJ2-1; D perhaps matches TRBD2 (5 bases). Germline V lookup: CDR1 MNHEY, CDR2 SVGAGI. V was pared by 5 bases and J by 0 bases, with 11 bases between. The CDR3 covers 15 residues.

This sequence joins TRBV6-1 and TRBJ2-3; TRBD1 or TRBD2 may be the D gene (5 bases each). This CDR3 has 15 residues. V lost 11 bases to trimming and J lost 0 bases, with 18 bases between them. The germline CDR1 and CDR2 sequences are MNHNS and SASEGT. CDR3 coding DNA: TGTGCCTCAAGTCGGGACGGCGGCAGCACAGATACGCAGTATTTT. This encodes CASSRDGGSTDTQYF.

This sequence joins TRBV27 and TRBJ1-2; D ambiguous. The CDR3 is 14 amino acids. V shed 6 bases and J shed 3 bases, with 14 bases lying between them. Per the germline V gene, CDR1 is MNHEY and CDR2 is SMNVEV (reference sequence). The DNA for the CDR3 is TGTGCCAGCAGCTTGGATGGGGTCGACTATGGCTACACCTTC. Residues: CASSLDGVDYGYTF.

The J gene is TRBJ2-5, the V gene TRBV6-5, with 12 bases aligning to TRBD2. In germline, CDR1 is MNHEY, CDR2 SVGAGI. This CDR3 is 15 amino acids long. With 5 bases clipped from V and 2 bases from J, the junction kept 3 bases outside the gene matches. The CDR3 reads CASSRLAGVQETQYF. The CDR3, as DNA: TGTGCCAGCAGTCGACTAGCGGGGGTGCAAGAGACCCAGTACTTC.

The chain is built from TRBV6-5 and TRBJ1-4; D may be TRBD1 (6 bases). The germline V gene encodes CDR1 MNHEY and CDR2 SVGAGI. CDR3 length: 14 residues. V lost 6 bases, J lost 7 bases, and 15 bases lay in between. CDR3 nucleotide sequence: TGTGCCAGCAGCCGTCCAGGGGCGGGTGAAAAACTGTTTTTT. Translating it yields CASSRPGAGEKLFF.

The rearrangement uses TRBV6-1 and TRBJ1-1, with D possibly TRBD1 on 5 matching bases. Trimming took off 7 bases at V and 6 bases at J, with 15 bases between the two ends. The germline V gene encodes CDR1 MNHNS and CDR2 SASEGT. The CDR3 spans 13 residues. Written as DNA, the CDR3 is TGTGCCAGCACCCTTAAGTCGGGGGCTGAAGCTTTCTTT. Translation gives CASTLKSGAEAFF.

This chain joins TRBV5-1 and TRBJ2-5; 9 positions agree with TRBD1. From germline, CDR1 is SGHRS and CDR2 YFSETQ. This CDR3 has 15 amino acids. Trimming cost V 6 bases and J 0 bases; bases outside gene matches: 6. The CDR3 region has the DNA TGCGCCAGCATTGGGGGACAGGGCCACCAAGAGACCCAGTACTTC. This encodes CASIGGQGHQETQYF.

The rearrangement links TRBV29-1 to TRBJ2-1; D assignment may be TRBD1 or TRBD2 (5 bases each). The CDR3 extends over 16 amino acids. Germline-derived CDR1 and CDR2 are SQVTM and ANQGSEA. The V gene lost 7 bases and the J gene lost 2 bases, with 21 bases spanning the gap. CDR3 sequence (DNA): TGCAGCGCCGAGGGGTCCTTCTTGAGGACCTACAATGAGCAGTTCTTC. It codes for CSAEGSFLRTYNEQFF.

The chain joins TRBV4-1 to TRBJ2-1, with 13 bases matching TRBD2. The ends lost 4 bases at V and 6 bases at J; junction bases unmatched: 3. There are 15 residues in the CDR3. CDR1 and CDR2 from the germline V gene are MGHRA and YSYEKL. CDR3 DNA: TGCGCCAGCAGCCCCGGGACTAGCGGGATCAATGAGCAGTTCTTC. Translation: CASSPGTSGINEQFF.

The chain is built from TRBV19 and TRBJ1-1; 10 nucleotides match TRBD1. Germline trimming cut 9 bases from V and 0 bases from J; bases unmatched to any gene: 10. The CDR3 sequence is 16 residues long. CDR1 and CDR2 (germline): LNHDA, SQIVND (reference sequence). CDR3 loop: CASRPGQGMMNTEAFF. In DNA form, the CDR3 reads TGTGCCAGCCGACCGGGACAGGGGATGATGAACACTGAAGCTTTCTTT. The complete variable domain, with remaining parts taken from reference TRBV19 and TRBJ1-1, reads DGGITQSPKYLFRKEGQNVTLSCEQNLNHDAMYWYRQDPGQGLRLIYYSQIVNDFQKGDIAEGYSVSREKKESFPLTVTSAQKNPTAFYLCASRPGQGMMNTEAFFGQGTRLTVV.